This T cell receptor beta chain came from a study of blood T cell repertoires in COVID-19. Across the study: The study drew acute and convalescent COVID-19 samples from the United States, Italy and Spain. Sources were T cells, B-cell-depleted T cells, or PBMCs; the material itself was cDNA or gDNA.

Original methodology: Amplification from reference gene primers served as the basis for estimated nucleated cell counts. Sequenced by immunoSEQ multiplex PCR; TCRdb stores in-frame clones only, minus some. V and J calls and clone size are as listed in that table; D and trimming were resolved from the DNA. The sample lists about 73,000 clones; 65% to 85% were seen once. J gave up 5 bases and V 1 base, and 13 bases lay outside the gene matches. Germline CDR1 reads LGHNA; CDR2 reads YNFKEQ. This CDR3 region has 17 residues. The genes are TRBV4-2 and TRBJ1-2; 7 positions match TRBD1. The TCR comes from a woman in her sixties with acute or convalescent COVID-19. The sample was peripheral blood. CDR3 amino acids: CASSQGRDRSGGYGYTF. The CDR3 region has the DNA TGTGCCAGCAGCCAAGGCCGGGACAGATCAGGCGGTTATGGCTACACCTTC.